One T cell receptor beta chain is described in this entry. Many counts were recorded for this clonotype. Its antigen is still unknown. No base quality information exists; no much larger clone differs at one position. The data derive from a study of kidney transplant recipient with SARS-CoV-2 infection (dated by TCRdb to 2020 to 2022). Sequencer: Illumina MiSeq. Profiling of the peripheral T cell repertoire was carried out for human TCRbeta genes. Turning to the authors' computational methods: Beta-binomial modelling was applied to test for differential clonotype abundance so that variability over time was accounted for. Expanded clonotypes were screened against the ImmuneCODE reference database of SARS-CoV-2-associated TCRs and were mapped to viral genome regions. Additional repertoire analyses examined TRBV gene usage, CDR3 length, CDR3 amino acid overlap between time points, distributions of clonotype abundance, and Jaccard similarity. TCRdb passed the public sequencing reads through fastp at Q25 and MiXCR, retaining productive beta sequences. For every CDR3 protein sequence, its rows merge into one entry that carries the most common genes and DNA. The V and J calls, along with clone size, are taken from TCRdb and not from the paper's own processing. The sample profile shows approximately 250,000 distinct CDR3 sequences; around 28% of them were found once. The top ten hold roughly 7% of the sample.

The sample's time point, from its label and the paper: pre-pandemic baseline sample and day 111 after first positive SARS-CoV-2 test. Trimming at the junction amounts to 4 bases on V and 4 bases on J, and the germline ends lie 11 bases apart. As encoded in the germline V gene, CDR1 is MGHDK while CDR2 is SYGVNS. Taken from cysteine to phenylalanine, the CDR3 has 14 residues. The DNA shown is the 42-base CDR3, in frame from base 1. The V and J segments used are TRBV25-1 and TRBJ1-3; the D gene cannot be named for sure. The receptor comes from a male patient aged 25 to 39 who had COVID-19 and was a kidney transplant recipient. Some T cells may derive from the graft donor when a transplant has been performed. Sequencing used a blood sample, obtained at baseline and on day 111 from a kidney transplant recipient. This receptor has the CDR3 CASSGGSIGNTIYF. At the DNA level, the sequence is TGTGCCAGCAGTGGAGGTTCGATCGGAAACACCATATATTTT.